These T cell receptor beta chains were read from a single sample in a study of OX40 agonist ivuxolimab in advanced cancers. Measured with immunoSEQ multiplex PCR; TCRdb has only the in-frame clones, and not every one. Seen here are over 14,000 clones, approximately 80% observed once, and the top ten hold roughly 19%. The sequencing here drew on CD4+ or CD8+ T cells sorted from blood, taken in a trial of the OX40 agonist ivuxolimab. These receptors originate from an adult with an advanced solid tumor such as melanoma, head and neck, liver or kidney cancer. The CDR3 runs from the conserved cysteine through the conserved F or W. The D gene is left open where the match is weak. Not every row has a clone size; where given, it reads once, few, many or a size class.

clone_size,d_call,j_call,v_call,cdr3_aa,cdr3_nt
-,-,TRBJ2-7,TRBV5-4,CASMGARVEQYF,TGTGCCAGCATGGGAGCCCGGGTCGAGCAGTACTTC
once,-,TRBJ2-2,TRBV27,CASSLGGMKPGELFF,TGTGCCAGCAGTTTGGGGGGTATGAAACCCGGGGAGCTGTTTTTT
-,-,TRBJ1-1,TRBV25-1,CASSEMGDVTEAFF,TGTGCCAGCAGTGAAATGGGCGACGTTACTGAAGCTTTCTTT
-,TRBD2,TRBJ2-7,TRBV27,CASSSRRTSGNSYEQYF,TGTGCCAGCAGTTCCCGCCGGACTAGCGGGAACTCCTACGAGCAGTACTTC
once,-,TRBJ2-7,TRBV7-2,CASSFSGSYEQYF,TGTGCCAGCAGCTTTTCGGGTTCCTACGAGCAGTACTTC
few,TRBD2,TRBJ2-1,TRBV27,CASSLGTSGSWNEQFF,TGTGCCAGCAGTCTGGGGACTAGCGGGAGTTGGAATGAGCAGTTCTTC
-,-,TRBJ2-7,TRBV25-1,CASSLGYEQYF,TGTGCCAGCAGTTTGGGTTACGAGCAGTACTTC
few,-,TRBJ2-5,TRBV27,CASSLSSGPMETQYF,TGTGCCAGCAGTTTAAGTTCCGGGCCGATGGAGACCCAGTACTTC
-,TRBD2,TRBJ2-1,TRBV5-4,CASSSLGTSGRAPEQFF,TGTGCCAGCAGCTCACTCGGGACTAGCGGGAGGGCCCCTGAGCAGTTCTTC
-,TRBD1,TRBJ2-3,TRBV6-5,CASSEGGLDTQYF,TGTGCCAGCAGCGAAGGGGGCTTAGATACGCAGTATTTT
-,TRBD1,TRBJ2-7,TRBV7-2,CATRTGSYEQYF,TGTGCCACCAGGACAGGGTCCTACGAGCAGTACTTC
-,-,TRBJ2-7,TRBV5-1,CASSSPGTSIAGEQYF,TGCGCCAGCAGCTCCCCCGGGACATCCATAGCGGGCGAGCAGTACTTC
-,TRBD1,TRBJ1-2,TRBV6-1,CASGTGSGWAYGYTF,TGTGCCAGCGGGACAGGTTCGGGGTGGGCCTATGGCTACACCTTC
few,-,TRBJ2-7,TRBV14,CASSHFIGYEQYF,TGTGCCAGCAGCCATTTTATAGGCTACGAGCAGTACTTC
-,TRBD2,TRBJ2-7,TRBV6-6,CAHRGRDEQYF,TGTGCCCACCGGGGGAGGGACGAGCAGTACTTC
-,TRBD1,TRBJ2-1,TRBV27,CASSLSIWDRGGDEQFF,TGTGCCAGCAGTTTATCAATTTGGGACAGGGGGGGCGATGAGCAGTTCTTC
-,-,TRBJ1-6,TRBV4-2,CASSAPSNSPLHF,TGTGCCAGCAGCGCTCCTTCTAATTCACCCCTCCACTTT
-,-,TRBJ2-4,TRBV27,CASANWATLAKNIQYF,TGTGCCAGCGCTAACTGGGCAACGTTAGCCAAAAACATTCAGTACTTC
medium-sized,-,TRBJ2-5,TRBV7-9,CASSRVGQRETQYF,TGTGCCAGCAGCCGAGTTGGACAGCGAGAGACCCAGTACTTC